The clone carrying this TCR beta chain has only one observation. The data are from a study of cytomegalovirus exposure and HLA in healthy donors. V was pared by 6 bases and J by 9 bases, with 15 bases between. Germline CDR1 is MGHRA and CDR2 is YSYEKL. The CDR3 is 13 residues long. PCR amplification relied on 60 Vbeta primers (plus 13 Jbeta primers). The repertoire was sequenced with immunoSEQ multiplex PCR; TCRdb's copy has only in-frame clones and lacks some. This sample has 200,000 or so clones, with around 83% found just once. As for the donors, each was a healthy bone marrow donor. Nominally healthy donors were sampled, though unrecorded immune exposures were likely.

J is TRBJ2-1 and V is TRBV4-1; no definite D call. The sequenced sample was PBMCs. The TCR was taken from a woman in her 50s in good health and CMV-seropositive. The CDR3 loop is CASRRVLGGEQFF. For the CDR3, the DNA is TGCGCCAGCAGGCGCGTGCTTGGCGGTGAGCAGTTCTTC.